This TCR beta chain was identified during a study of blood T cell repertoires in COVID-19. At the level of the study: Sites in the United States, Italy and Spain provided acute and convalescent COVID-19 samples.

The CDR3 is 15 amino acids. Deletions cut 6 bases from V and 0 bases from J, with 12 bases between. From germline, CDR1 is MNHEY and CDR2 SMNVEV (reference sequence). Per the authors' pipeline: Estimation of nucleated cell counts was performed using reference gene primer amplification. The protocol was immunoSEQ multiplex PCR, while the TCRdb copy is restricted to in-frame clones and leaves out a portion. That table is the source of V, J and clone size, and D and trimming were worked out from the DNA. The sample includes approximately 300,000 clones, almost 90% of them seen just once. Enrolment of Seattle patients took place during active infection, and they were followed longitudinally.

The clonotype was recovered from a woman in her 30s with COVID-19, enrolled during active disease. The chain employs TRBV27 and TRBJ1-5; D is unclear. Sequencing was carried out using peripheral blood. As DNA, the CDR3 is TGTGCCAGCAGGGAGGGAGGGTATAGCAATCAGCCCCAGCATTTT. It is translated as CASREGGYSNQPQHF.